This T cell receptor beta chain originates from a study of T cell responses to AZD1222 COVID-19 vaccine. Study-wide findings and caveats: Donors were largely white British and mainly female; clonal diversity was possibly underestimated. Among spike-specific TCRs, nearly half reportedly target unmutated variant regions. Only a handful of AZD1222 recipients tested seropositive at baseline.

Profiled with immunoSEQ multiplex PCR; TCRdb holds only in-frame clones, not every one. The repertoire includes about 97,000 clones, more than 70% of them detected once, and 2.5% to 3.5% sits in the top ten. On this clone: Its antigen is still unknown.

The receptor was isolated from an adult in good health. Sequencing was performed on peripheral blood, taken on day 0 of AZD1222 vaccination.

This CDR3 reads CASSGGYYGYTF. For the CDR3, the DNA is TGTGCCAGCAGCGGTGGGTACTATGGCTACACCTTC. V gene TRBV9 combines with J gene TRBJ1-2; D ambiguous. The CDR3 is made up of 12 amino acids. The germline gives CDR1 SGDLS, CDR2 YYNGEE. Between the trimmed V and J ends, which lost 3 bases and 3 bases, there was a span of 6 bases.